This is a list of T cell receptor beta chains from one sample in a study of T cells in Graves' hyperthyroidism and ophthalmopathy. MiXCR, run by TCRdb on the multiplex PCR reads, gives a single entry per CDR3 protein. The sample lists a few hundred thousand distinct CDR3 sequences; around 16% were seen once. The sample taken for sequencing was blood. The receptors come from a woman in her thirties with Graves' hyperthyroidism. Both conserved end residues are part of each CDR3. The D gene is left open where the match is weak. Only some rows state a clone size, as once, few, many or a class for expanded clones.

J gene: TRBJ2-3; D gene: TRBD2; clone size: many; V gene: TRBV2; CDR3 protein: CASNGLRASGSTDTQYF; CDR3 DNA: TGTGCCAGCAACGGTTTAAGGGCTAGCGGGAGTACAGATACGCAGTATTTT
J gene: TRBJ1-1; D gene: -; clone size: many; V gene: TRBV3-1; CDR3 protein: CASRRQMNTEAFF; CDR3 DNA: TGTGCCAGCAGACGACAGATGAACACTGAAGCTTTCTTT
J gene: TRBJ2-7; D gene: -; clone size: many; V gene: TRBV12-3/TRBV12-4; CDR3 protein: CASSLGEAYEQYF; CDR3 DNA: TGTGCCAGCAGTTTAGGGGAGGCCTACGAGCAGTACTTC
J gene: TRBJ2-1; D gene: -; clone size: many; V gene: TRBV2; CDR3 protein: CASSEVAWMPLNEQFF; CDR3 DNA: TGTGCCAGCAGTGAAGTGGCCTGGATGCCTCTCAATGAGCAGTTCTTC
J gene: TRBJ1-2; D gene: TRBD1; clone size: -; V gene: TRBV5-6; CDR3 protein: CASSLDGQGGYGYTF; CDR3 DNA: TGTGCCAGCAGCTTGGACGGACAGGGAGGGTATGGCTACACCTTC
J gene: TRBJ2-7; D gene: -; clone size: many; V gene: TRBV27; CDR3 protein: CASRGATYEQYF; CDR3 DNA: TGTGCCAGCAGGGGGGCTACCTACGAGCAGTACTTC
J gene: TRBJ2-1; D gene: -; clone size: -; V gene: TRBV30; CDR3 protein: CTWSERLGSYNEQFF; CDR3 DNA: TGTACCTGGAGTGAACGACTAGGGTCCTACAATGAGCAGTTCTTC
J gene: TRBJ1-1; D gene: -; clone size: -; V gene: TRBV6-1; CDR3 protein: CASSEAVENTEAFF; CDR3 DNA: TGTGCCAGCAGTGAAGCGGTGGAGAACACTGAAGCTTTCTTT
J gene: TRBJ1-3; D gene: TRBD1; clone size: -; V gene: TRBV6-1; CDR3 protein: CASSAPDRGLSGNTIYF; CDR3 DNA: TGTGCCAGCAGTGCCCCCGACAGGGGACTCTCTGGAAACACCATATATTTT
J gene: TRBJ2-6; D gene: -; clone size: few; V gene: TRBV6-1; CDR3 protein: CASSEAGGGGGANVLTF; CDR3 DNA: TGTGCCAGCAGTGAAGCTGGAGGGGGCGGTGGGGCCAACGTCCTGACTTTC
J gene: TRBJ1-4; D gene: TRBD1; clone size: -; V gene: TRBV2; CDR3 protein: CASIPGTVNEKLFF; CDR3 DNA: TGTGCCAGTATTCCAGGGACAGTGAATGAAAAACTGTTTTTT
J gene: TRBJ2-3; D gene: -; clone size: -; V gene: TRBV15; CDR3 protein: CATSIQTDTQYF; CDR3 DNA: TGTGCCACCAGCATTCAAACAGATACGCAGTATTTT
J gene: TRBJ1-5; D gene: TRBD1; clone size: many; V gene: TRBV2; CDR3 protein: CASVRGGNQPQHF; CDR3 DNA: TGTGCCAGCGTCAGGGGGGGTAATCAGCCCCAGCATTTT
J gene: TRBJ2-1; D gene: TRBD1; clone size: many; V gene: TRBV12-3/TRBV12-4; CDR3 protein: CASRTTGALDNEQFF; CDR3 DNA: TGTGCCAGCAGGACCACAGGGGCTCTTGACAATGAGCAGTTCTTC
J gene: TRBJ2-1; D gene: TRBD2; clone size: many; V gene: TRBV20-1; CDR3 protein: CSARALAGDGNEQFF; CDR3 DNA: TGCAGTGCTCGAGCACTAGCGGGAGATGGCAATGAGCAGTTCTTC